The clone carrying this T cell receptor beta chain was detected many times. The sample originates from a study of human T cells and chemical hapten exposure. On the study more broadly: 2% DPC applied to an approximately 2 cm by approximately 2 cm arm area sensitized donors.

J was trimmed by 0 bases and V by 6 bases; bases with no gene match: 6. The V gene's germline CDR1 is MNHEY and CDR2 SVGAGI. The CDR3 runs 16 residues. Individual cDNA molecules had unique molecular identifiers attached to them by the library. A single record per CDR3 protein comes from TCRdb applying MiXCR to the RACE reads. The sample lists more than 55,000 distinct CDR3 sequences, over 9% occurring once. The time point was: pre-sensitization, week 0. Stated treatment: therapeutic diphenylcyclopropenone sensitization with weekly scalp DPC. Suited to DPC and affected by alopecia, the donors ranged from 18 to 70 years old.

Sequenced here: whole blood, sampled in connection with sensitization to the hapten diphenylcyclopropenone (DPC). This TCR derives from a woman between 40 and 50 years old with alopecia areata. Some clones in this sample may be carry-over from other donors' samples. The rearrangement joins TRBV6-5 to TRBJ2-2; 8 nucleotides match TRBD2. The CDR3 region has the DNA TGTGCCAGCAGGACGATAGCGGGAACGAACACCGGGGAGCTGTTTTTT. Residues: CASRTIAGTNTGELFF.